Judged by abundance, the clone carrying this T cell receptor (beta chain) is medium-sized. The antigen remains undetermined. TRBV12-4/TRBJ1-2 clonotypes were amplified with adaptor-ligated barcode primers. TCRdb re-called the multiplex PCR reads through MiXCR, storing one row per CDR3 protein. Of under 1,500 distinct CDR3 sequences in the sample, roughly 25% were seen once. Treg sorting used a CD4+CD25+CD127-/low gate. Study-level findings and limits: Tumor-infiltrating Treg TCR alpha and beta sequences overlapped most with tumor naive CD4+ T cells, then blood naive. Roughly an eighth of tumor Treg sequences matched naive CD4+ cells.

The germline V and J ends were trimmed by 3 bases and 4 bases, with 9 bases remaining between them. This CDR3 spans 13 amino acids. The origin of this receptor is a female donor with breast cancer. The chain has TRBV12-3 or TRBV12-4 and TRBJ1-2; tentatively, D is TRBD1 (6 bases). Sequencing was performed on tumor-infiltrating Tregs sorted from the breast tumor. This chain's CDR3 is CASSFTGCYGYTF. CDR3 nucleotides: TGTGCCAGCAGTTTCACAGGGTGCTATGGCTACACCTTC.